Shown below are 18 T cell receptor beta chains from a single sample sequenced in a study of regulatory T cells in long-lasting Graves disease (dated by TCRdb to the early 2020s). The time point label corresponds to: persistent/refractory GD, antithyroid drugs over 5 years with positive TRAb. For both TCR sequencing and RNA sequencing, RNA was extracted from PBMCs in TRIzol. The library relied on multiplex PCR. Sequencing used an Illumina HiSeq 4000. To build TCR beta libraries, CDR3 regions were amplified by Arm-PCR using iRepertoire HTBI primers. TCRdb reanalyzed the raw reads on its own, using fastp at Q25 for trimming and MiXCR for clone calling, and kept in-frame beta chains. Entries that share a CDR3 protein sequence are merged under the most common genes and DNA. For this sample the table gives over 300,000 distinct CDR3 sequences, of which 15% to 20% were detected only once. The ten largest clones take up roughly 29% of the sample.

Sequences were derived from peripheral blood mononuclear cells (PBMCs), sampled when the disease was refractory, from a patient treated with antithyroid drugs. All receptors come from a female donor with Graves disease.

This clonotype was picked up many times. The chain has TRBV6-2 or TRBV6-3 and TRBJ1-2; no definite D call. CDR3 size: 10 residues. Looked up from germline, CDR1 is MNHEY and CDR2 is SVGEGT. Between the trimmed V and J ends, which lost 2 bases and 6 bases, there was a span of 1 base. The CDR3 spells CASSYHGYTF. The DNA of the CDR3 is TGTGCCAGCAGTTACCATGGCTACACCTTC.

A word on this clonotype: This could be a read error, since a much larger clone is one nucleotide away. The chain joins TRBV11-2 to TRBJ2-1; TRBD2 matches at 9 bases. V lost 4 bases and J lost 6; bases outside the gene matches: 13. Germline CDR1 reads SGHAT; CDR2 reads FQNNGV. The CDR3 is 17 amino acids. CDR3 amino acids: CASSSARGGRGGNEQFF. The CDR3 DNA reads TGTGCCAGCAGCTCAGCGAGGGGCGGGAGGGGCGGCAATGAGCAGTTCTTC.

CDR3 in amino acids: CASSDSPGSTDTQYF. The DNA of the CDR3 is TGTGCCAGCAGTGACTCGCCAGGGAGCACAGATACGCAGTATTTT. V is TRBV6-4 and J is TRBJ2-3; possibly TRBD1 for D (5 bases). The CDR3 has 15 residues. In germline, CDR1 is MRHNA, CDR2 SNTAGT. Trimming shortened V by 0 bases and J by 0 bases, and 7 bases separated the two germline ends.

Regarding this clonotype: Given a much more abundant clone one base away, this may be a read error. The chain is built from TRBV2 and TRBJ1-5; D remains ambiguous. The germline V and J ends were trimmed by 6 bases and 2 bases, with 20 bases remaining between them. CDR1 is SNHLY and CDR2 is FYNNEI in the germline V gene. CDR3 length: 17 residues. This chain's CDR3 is CASRDAIGGKRNQPQHF. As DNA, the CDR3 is TGTGCCAGCAGGGATGCGATAGGAGGGAAACGCAATCAGCCCCAGCATTTT.

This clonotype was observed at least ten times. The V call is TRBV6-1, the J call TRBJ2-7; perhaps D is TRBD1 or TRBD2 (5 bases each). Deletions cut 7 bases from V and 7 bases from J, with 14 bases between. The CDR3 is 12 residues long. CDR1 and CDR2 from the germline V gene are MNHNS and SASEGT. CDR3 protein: CASTGPPGEQYF. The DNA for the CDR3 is TGTGCCAGCACAGGGCCGCCGGGGGAGCAGTACTTC.

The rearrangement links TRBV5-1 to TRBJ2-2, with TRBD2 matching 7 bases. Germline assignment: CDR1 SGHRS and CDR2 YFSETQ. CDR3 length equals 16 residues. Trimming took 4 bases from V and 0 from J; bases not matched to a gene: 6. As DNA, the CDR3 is TGCGCCAGCAGCCGAAGCGGGGAGACGAACACCGGGGAGCTGTTTTTT. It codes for CASSRSGETNTGELFF. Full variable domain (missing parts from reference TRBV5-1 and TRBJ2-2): KAGVTQTPRYLIKTRGQQVTLSCSPISGHRSVSWYQQTPGQGLQFLFEYFSETQRNKGNFPGRFSGRQFSNSRSEMNVSTLELGDSALYLCASSRSGETNTGELFFGEGSRLTVL.

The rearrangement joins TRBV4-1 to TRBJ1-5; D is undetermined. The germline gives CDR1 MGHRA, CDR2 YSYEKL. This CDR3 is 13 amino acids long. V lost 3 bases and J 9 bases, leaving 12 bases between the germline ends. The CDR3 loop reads CASSHAEVGPQHF. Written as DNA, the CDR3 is TGCGCCAGCAGCCATGCCGAAGTGGGGCCCCAGCATTTT.

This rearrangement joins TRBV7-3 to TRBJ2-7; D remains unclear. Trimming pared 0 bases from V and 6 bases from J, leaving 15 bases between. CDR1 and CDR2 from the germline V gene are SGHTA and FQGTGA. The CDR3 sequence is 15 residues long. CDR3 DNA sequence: TGTGCCAGCAGCTTAACGGCAGGTGGCTGGGCCGAGCAGTACTTC. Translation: CASSLTAGGWAEQYF.

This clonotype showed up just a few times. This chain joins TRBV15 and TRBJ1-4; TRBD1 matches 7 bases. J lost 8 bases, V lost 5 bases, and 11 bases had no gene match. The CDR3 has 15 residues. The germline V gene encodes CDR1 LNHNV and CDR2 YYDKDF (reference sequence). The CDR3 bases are TGTGCCACCAGCGGCCGACAGGGAAGTCGCGAAAAACTGTTTTTT. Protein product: CATSGRQGSREKLFF.

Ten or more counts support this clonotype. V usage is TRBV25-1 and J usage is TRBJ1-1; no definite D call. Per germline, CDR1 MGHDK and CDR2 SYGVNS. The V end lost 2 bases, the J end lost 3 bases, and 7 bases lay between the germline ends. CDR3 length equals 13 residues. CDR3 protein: CASSEQAHTEAFF. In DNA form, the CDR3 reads TGTGCCAGCAGTGAACAGGCCCACACTGAAGCTTTCTTT.

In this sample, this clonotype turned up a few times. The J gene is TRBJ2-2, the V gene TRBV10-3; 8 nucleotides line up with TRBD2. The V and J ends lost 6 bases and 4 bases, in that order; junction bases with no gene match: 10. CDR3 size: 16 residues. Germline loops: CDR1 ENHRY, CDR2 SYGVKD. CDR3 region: CAISVTSGFITGELFF. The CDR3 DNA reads TGTGCCATCAGCGTTACTAGCGGATTCATCACCGGGGAGCTGTTTTTT.

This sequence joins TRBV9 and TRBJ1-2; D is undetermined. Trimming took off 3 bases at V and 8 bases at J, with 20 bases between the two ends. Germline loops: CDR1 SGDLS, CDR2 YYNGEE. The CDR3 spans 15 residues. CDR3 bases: TGTGCCAGCAGCGCCCATGGGGTCCCCACGGGGGGCTACACCTTC. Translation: CASSAHGVPTGGYTF. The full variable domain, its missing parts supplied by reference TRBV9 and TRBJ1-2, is DSGVTQTPKHLITATGQRVTLRCSPRSGDLSVYWYQQSLDQGLQFLIQYYNGEERAKGNILERFSAQQFPDLHSELNLSSLELGDSALYFCASSAHGVPTGGYTFGSGTRLTVV.

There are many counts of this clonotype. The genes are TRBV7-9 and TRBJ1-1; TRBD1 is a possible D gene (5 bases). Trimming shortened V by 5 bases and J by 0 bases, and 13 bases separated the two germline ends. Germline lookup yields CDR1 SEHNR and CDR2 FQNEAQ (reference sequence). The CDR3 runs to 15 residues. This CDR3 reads CASSVPGALNTEAFF. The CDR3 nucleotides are TGTGCCAGCAGCGTCCCCGGGGCATTGAACACTGAAGCTTTCTTT.

As DNA, the CDR3 is TGTGCCAGTACACCTAACACCGGGGAGCTGTTTTTT. Translation: CASTPNTGELFF. The chain links TRBV19 to TRBJ2-2, with D hard to call. V was clipped by 7 bases and J by 2 bases, with 5 bases between them. Germline assignment: CDR1 LNHDA and CDR2 SQIVND (reference sequence). This CDR3 contains 12 residues. The full variable domain, rest sourced from reference TRBV19 and TRBJ2-2, is DGGITQSPKYLFRKEGQNVTLSCEQNLNHDAMYWYRQDPGQGLRLIYYSQIVNDFQKGDIAEGYSVSREKKESFPLTVTSAQKNPTAFYLCASTPNTGELFFGEGSRLTVL.

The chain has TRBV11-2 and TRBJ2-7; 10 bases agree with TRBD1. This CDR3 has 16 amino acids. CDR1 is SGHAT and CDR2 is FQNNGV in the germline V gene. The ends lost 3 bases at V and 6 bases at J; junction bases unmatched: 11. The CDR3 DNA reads TGTGCCAGCAGCTTTCACCCGGGGACAGGGGTGATCGAGCAGTACTTC. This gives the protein CASSFHPGTGVIEQYF.

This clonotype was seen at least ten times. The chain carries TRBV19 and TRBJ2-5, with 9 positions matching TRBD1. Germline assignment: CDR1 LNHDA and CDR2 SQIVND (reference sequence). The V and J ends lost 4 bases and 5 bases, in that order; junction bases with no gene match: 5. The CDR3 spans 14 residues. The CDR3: CASSTTGGWETQYF. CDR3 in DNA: TGTGCCAGTAGTACTACAGGGGGCTGGGAGACCCAGTACTTC.

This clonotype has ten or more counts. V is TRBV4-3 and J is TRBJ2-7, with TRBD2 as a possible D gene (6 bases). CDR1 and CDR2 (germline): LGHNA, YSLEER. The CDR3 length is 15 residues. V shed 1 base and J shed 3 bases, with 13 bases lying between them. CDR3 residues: CASSQAIGGSYEQYF. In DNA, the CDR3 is TGCGCCAGCAGCCAAGCTATTGGGGGGAGCTACGAGCAGTACTTC.

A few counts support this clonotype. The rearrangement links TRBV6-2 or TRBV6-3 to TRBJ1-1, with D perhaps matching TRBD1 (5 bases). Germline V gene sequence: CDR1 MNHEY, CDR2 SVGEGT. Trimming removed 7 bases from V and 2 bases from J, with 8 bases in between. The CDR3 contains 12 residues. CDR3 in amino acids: CASKGANTEAFF. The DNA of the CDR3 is TGTGCCAGCAAAGGGGCTAACACTGAAGCTTTCTTT.